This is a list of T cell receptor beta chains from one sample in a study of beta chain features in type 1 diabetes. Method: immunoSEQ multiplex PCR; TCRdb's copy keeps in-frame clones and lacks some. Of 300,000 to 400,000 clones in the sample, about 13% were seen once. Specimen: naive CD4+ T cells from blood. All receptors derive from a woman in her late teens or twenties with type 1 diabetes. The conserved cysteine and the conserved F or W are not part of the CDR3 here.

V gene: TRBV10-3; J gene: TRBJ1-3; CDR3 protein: AISGAYGNTIY
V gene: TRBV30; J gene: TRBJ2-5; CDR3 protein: AWSHLIPPRETQY
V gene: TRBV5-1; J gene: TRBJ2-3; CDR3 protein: ASSLVPSGKDTQY
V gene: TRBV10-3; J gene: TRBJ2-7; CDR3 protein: AISESIYRREGRYEQY
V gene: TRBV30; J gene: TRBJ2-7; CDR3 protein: AWSADRAWGEQY
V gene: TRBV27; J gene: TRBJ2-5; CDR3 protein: ASSLSGRMGQQETQY
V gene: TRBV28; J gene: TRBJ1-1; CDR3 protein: ASSLPTTGRNTEAF
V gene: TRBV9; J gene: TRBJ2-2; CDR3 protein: ASSPNRVTGELF
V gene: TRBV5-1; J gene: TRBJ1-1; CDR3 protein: ASSLARNTEAF
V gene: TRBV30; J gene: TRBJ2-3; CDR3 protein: AWSVGDSYTDTQY
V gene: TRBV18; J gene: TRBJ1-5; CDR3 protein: ASQGGDSNQPQH
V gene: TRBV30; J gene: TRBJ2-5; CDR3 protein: ARRDSGYQETQY
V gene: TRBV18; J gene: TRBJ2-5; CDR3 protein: ASSPNPGQGETQY
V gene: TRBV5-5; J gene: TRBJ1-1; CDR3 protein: ASSQTLEYTEAF
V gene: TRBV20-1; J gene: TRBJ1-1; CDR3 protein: SAWRVTEAF
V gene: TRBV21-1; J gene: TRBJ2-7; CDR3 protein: ASSKVVRMRAQGYEQY
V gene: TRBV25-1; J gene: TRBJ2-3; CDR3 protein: ASSESRGFTDTQY
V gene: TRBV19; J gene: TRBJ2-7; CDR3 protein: ASSRAPGTALYEQY
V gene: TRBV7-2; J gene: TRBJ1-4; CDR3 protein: ASSPRGGNEKLF
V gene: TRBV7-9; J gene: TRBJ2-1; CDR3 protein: ASSRSVVYEQF
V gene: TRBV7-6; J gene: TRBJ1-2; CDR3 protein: ASSSIPAVAYGYT
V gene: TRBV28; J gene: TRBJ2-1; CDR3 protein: ASKGTARYNEQF
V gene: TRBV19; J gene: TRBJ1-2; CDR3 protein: ASSSDRGGYGYT
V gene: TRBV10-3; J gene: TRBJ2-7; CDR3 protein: AIRNGTGSYEQY
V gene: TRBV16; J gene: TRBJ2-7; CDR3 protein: ATREQAGPGFEQY
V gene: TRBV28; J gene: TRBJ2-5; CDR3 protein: ASSFSQGPETQY
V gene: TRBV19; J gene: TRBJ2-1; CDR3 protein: ASTLSGGTYNEQF
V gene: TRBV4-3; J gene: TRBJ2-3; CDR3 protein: ASSQEGGRGDTQY
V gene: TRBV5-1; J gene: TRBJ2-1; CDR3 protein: ASSLVPLAGVYNEQF
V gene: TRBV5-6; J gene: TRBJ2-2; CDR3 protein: ASRPTGTGDTGELF
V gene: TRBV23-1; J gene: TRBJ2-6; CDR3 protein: ASHYLWVWNPSGANVLT
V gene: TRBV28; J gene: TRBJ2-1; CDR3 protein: ASRRTGSYNEQF
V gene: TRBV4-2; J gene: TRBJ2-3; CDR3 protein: ASSQEGPRIGRHTQY
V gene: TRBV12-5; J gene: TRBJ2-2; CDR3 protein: ASGLTSGELF
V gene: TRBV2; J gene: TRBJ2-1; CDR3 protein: ASATTSGVYNEQF
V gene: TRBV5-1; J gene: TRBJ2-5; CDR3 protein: ASRPPTSGSSETQY
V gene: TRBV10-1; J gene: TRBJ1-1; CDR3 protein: ASSEGLNTEAF
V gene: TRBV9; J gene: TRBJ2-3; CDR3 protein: ASSAQRGLTDTQY
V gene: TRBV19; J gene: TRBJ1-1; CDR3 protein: ASSIDGGSNTEAF
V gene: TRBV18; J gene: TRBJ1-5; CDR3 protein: ASSPAQGFQPQH
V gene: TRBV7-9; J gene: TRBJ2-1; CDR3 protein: ASVFSSGSASYNEQF
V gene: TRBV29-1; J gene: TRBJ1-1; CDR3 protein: SVEVRQGHGEAF
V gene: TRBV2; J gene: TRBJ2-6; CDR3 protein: ASSDPAGASGANVLT
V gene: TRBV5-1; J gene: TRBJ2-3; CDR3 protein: ASSLGLDTQY
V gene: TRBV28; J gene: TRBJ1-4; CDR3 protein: ASSARGKLF
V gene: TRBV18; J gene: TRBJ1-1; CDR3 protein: ASSQPLEAF
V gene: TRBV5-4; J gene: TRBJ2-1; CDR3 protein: ASSSDTTLIQQF
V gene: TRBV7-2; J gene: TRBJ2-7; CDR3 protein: ASSLGPLSSYEQY
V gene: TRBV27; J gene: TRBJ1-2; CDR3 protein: ASSFRGNYGYT
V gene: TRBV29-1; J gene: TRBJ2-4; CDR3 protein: SVKDQGLAKNIQY
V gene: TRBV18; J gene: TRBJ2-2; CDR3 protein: ASSPGQGNTGELF
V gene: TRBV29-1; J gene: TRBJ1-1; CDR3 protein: SVEENRGAEAF
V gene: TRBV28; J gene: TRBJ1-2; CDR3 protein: ASSWTGRYGYT
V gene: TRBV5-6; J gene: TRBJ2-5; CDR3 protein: ASSLRGTQY
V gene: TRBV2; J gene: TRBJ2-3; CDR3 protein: ASSERPRTSAGVTDTQY
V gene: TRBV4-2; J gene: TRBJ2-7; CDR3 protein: ASSQGPFGGSAHEQY
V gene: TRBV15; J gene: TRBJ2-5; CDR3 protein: ATSRGTGGSNQETQY